The 27 T cell receptor beta chains below were found in one sample sequenced in a study of cytomegalovirus exposure and HLA in healthy donors (dated by TCRdb to between 2016 and 2019). The receptor library was made with the immunoSEQ multiplex PCR assay. For the multiplex PCR, a mixture combining 60 forward primers for TCR Vbeta segments and 13 reverse primers for TCR Jbeta segments was used. TCRdb mirrors the immuneACCESS table, restricted to in-frame sequences. Some clones are absent from its copies; in checked studies, under half trace to an unresolved V gene, and the reason for the others is unknown. Here the sample has about 120,000 clones; roughly 78% occur a single time. 2.5% of the sample is in the top ten clones. Sequencing input: PBMCs. The source is a man aged 30 to 39 in good health and CMV-seronegative.

This chain links TRBV10-3 with TRBJ1-2, with TRBD1 as a possible D gene (5 bases). The CDR3 spans 14 residues. V dropped 6 bases and J dropped 6 bases, with 17 bases sitting between them. Germline V gene data show CDR1 as ENHRY and CDR2 as SYGVKD. The CDR3 protein is CAIRGGSSRDGYTF. CDR3 sequence (DNA): TGTGCCATCAGGGGGGGGTCCTCCAGGGATGGCTACACCTTC.

The gene calls are TRBV27 and TRBJ2-1; 9 bases line up with TRBD2. CDR1 and CDR2 from the germline V gene are MNHEY and SMNVEV (reference sequence). The length of the CDR3 is 15 residues. V shed 0 bases, J shed 10 bases, and the junction held 7 bases outside the gene matches. The CDR3 region has the DNA TGTGCCAGCAGTTTATCTCTAGCGGGACACCTCGAGCAGTTCTTC. Amino acid sequence: CASSLSLAGHLEQFF.

The chain links TRBV18 to TRBJ2-1; TRBD2 matches at 9 bases. CDR1 and CDR2 (germline): KGHSH, LQKENI. CDR3 length: 12 amino acids. V was clipped by 4 bases and J by 12 bases; unmatched bases: 4. CDR3 in amino acids: CASSQREDGQFF. CDR3 bases: TGTGCCAGCTCACAGCGGGAGGATGGGCAGTTCTTC.

The chain carries TRBV15 and TRBJ2-3; 9 bases fit TRBD1. The CDR3 is made up of 20 amino acids. The J segment lost 2 bases and the V segment lost 4 bases, leaving 19 bases of the junction unmatched. Germline V lookup: CDR1 LNHNV, CDR2 YYDKDF (reference sequence). Here the CDR3 reads CATSITSGGGQGPPTDTQYF. Written as DNA, the CDR3 is TGTGCCACCAGCATAACCTCAGGAGGCGGACAGGGGCCCCCCACAGATACGCAGTATTTT. The whole variable domain, remainder taken from reference TRBV15 and TRBJ2-3, is DAMVIQNPRYQVTQFGKPVTLSCSQTLNHNVMYWYQQKSSQAPKLLFHYYDKDFNNEADTPDNFQSRRPNTSFCFLDIRSPGLGDTAMYLCATSITSGGGQGPPTDTQYFGPGTRLTVL.

The V and J genes are TRBV28 and TRBJ2-5; D is possibly TRBD2 (5 bases). The ends were cut back, 3 bases at V and 1 base at J, with 9 bases in the middle. The CDR3 is made up of 14 amino acids. CDR1 is MDHEN, CDR2 SYDVKM, per germline. This chain's CDR3 is CASSFTSGQETQYF. Written as DNA, the CDR3 is TGTGCCAGCAGTTTCACAAGCGGCCAAGAGACCCAGTACTTC.

The chain employs TRBV27 and TRBJ2-1; 11 nucleotides align to TRBD2. The germline CDR1 and CDR2 sequences are MNHEY and SMNVEV (reference sequence). Losses at the gene ends were 5 bases for V and 7 bases for J; bases not matched to a gene: 4. The CDR3 contains 14 residues. The CDR3 nucleotides are TGTGCCAGCAGTATAGCGGGAGGGCTTAATGAGCAGTTCTTC. Translated, it gives CASSIAGGLNEQFF.

Concerning this clone itself: Other DNA sequences of this sample code for an identical CDR3. V and J are TRBV13 and TRBJ1-2; D perhaps matches TRBD1 (6 bases). CDR3 length equals 15 residues. Germline V gives CDR1 PRHDT, CDR2 FYEKMQ (reference sequence). With 3 bases removed from V and 6 bases from J, the gap between germline ends came to 17 bases. CDR3 coding DNA: TGTGCCAGCAGCTTTCAGGGGACCAATTTCCATGGCTACACCTTC. Protein sequence: CASSFQGTNFHGYTF.

This chain links TRBV29-1 with TRBJ2-2; 7 bases agree with TRBD2. The CDR3 consists of 16 residues. From germline, CDR1 is SQVTM and CDR2 ANQGSEA. Germline trimming cut 6 bases from V and 2 bases from J; bases unmatched to any gene: 12. This CDR3 reads CSVGAGRSSNTGELFF. The CDR3 DNA is TGCAGCGTCGGAGCGGGACGTTCTTCAAACACCGGGGAGCTGTTTTTT.

This clone was seen more than once but under ten times. J is TRBJ1-1 and V is TRBV6-6; D not resolved. The length of the CDR3 is 15 residues. The germline V gene encodes CDR1 MNHNY and CDR2 SVGAGI (reference sequence). Trimming shortened V by 5 bases and J by 2 bases, and 15 bases separated the two germline ends. CDR3 nucleotides: TGTGCCAGCAGTAAAGGGTGGGAGGGTAACACTGAAGCTTTCTTT. Translating gives CASSKGWEGNTEAFF.

As regards this clone: Its ends do not fully match the called genes, so a read error is possible. The chain recombines TRBV12-5 with TRBJ2-3, with TRBD2 identical over 10 bases. This CDR3 spans 16 amino acids. Germline CDR1 LGHNT, CDR2 FRNRAP. The CDR3 DNA reads TGTGTTAGTGGTTTGAGCGGGAGGGCCGGGGCAGATACGCAGTATTTT. Residues: CVSGLSGRAGADTQYF.

This chain joins TRBV13 and TRBJ1-2, with D maybe TRBD1 (5 bases). This CDR3 comprises 14 residues. Deletions cut 3 bases from V and 4 bases from J, with 12 bases between. In germline, CDR1 is PRHDT, CDR2 FYEKMQ (reference sequence). DNA for the CDR3: TGTGCCAGCAGCTTTCGGGGGGGGAGCTATGGCTACACCTTC. It specifies CASSFRGGSYGYTF.

The CDR3 DNA reads as TGTGCCACCAGCAGATCGCTAGCGGATACCTACGAGCAGTACTTC. This encodes CATSRSLADTYEQYF. V and J are TRBV15 and TRBJ2-5, with TRBD2 matching over 7 bases. The J call may be wrong; the DNA end is better matched by TRBJ2-7. The CDR3 totals 15 residues. Per the germline V gene, CDR1 is LNHNV and CDR2 is YYDKDF (reference sequence).

The gene calls are TRBV6-5 and TRBJ2-2; 10 bases are shared with TRBD2. With V trimmed by 4 bases and J by 6 bases, 5 bases remained unmatched. The CDR3 is 15 amino acids. The V gene's germline CDR1 is MNHEY and CDR2 SVGAGI. The CDR3 is CASSLALAGAGELFF. CDR3 sequence (DNA): TGTGCCAGCAGTTTGGCCCTAGCGGGGGCCGGGGAGCTGTTTTTT.

This chain connects TRBV29-1 to TRBJ2-1; perhaps TRBD1 as D (5 bases). This CDR3 comprises 13 residues. Germline CDR1 and CDR2: SQVTM and ANQGSEA. The V gene lost 5 bases and the J gene lost 3 bases, with 11 bases spanning the gap. CDR3 residues: CSVLATGYNEQFF. CDR3 bases: TGCAGCGTTTTGGCTACAGGCTACAATGAGCAGTTCTTC.

A remark on this clone: In the same sample, other DNA sequences code for this CDR3. The chain has TRBV27 and TRBJ2-7; 7 bases fit TRBD2. Germline values: CDR1 MNHEY, CDR2 SMNVEV (reference sequence). V gave up 0 bases and J gave up 0 bases; unmatched junction bases: 2. This CDR3 is built from 15 residues. Written as DNA, the CDR3 is TGTGCCAGCAGTTTATCGGGCGGGAGCTCCTACGAGCAGTACTTC. Translating gives CASSLSGGSSYEQYF.

The chain is built from TRBV7-9 and TRBJ1-1; D not resolved. The CDR3 length is 15 residues. V was shortened by 0 bases and J by 5 bases, with 13 bases between the two germline ends. Germline CDR1 and CDR2: SEHNR and FQNEAQ (reference sequence). The CDR3 is CASSLAGGGHTEAFF. In DNA form, the CDR3 reads TGTGCCAGCAGCTTAGCGGGAGGCGGTCATACTGAAGCTTTCTTT.

The V call is TRBV9, the J call TRBJ2-3, with D possibly being TRBD1 (5 bases). Trimming removed 7 bases at V and 6 bases at J, with 15 bases between. Germline V gene sequence: CDR1 SGDLS, CDR2 YYNGEE. The CDR3 contains 13 residues. CDR3 nucleotides: TGTGCCAGCGGACACAGGCTTAGGGATACGCAGTATTTT. It translates to CASGHRLRDTQYF.

V gene TRBV5-4 combines with J gene TRBJ2-5, with 12 bases lining up with TRBD1. V was pared by 4 bases and J by 3 bases, with 13 bases of the junction left unmatched. The CDR3 covers 18 residues. From germline, CDR1 is SGHNT and CDR2 YYREEE (reference sequence). CDR3 sequence: CASSPPGTGGVVKETQYF. The CDR3 region has the DNA TGTGCCAGCAGCCCCCCCGGGACAGGGGGCGTCGTAAAAGAGACCCAGTACTTC.

The CDR3 sequence is CSALVTDTQYF. The CDR3 DNA sequence: TGCAGTGCTTTAGTCACAGATACGCAGTATTTT. The rearrangement joins TRBV20-1 to TRBJ2-3; no clear D. The CDR3 has 11 amino acids. V lost 5 bases and J lost 2, with 5 bases in between. Germline V CDR1 and CDR2: DFQATT, SNEGSKA (reference sequence).

This rearrangement joins TRBV30 to TRBJ2-3, with 8 bases lining up with TRBD2. The V gene's germline CDR1 is GTSNPN and CDR2 SVGIG (reference sequence). The CDR3 loop spans 14 amino acids. V shed 4 bases and J 1 base; nucleotides not matched to a gene: 4. In DNA, the CDR3 is TGTGCCTGGAATCTCGGGGGGGGCACAGATACGCAGTATTTT. Translated, it gives CAWNLGGGTDTQYF. Filled out from reference TRBV30 and TRBJ2-3, the complete variable domain reads SQTIHQWPATLVQPVGSPLSLECTVEGTSNPNLYWYRQAAGRGLQLLFYSVGIGQISSEVPQNLSASRPQDRQFILSSKKLLLSDSGFYLCAWNLGGGTDTQYFGPGTRLTVL.

V is TRBV27 and J is TRBJ2-3, with D unresolved. Germline CDR1 MNHEY, CDR2 SMNVEV (reference sequence). The CDR3 extends over 13 amino acids. Trimming cost V 3 bases and J 8 bases, with 12 bases left between them. CDR3 residues: CASSFRGDGTQYF. The CDR3 DNA follows: TGTGCCAGCAGTTTCCGCGGTGACGGTACGCAGTATTTT.

DNA of the CDR3: TGTGCCACCAGCAGAGATCAGGTTAACAGGGGGCGTGAAAAACTGTTTTTT. This gives the protein CATSRDQVNRGREKLFF. This sequence joins TRBV15 and TRBJ1-4; 9 bases map to TRBD1. Germline V CDR1 and CDR2: LNHNV, YYDKDF (reference sequence). The CDR3 spans 17 residues. Trimming removed 0 bases from V and 7 bases from J; junction bases left unmatched: 9.

The V gene is TRBV28, the J gene TRBJ1-1; 9 positions agree with TRBD1. Germline V gene sequence: CDR1 MDHEN, CDR2 SYDVKM. This CDR3 contains 16 residues. The V gene end was trimmed by 4 bases and the J gene end by 3 bases; junction bases not matched to a gene: 9. The CDR3, as DNA: TGTGCCAGCAGTTCCGAATACCGGGACAGGGACACTGAAGCTTTCTTT. Protein product: CASSSEYRDRDTEAFF.

The genes are TRBV5-4 and TRBJ1-2; D unclear. Germline loops: CDR1 SGHNT, CDR2 YYREEE (reference sequence). V was clipped by 3 bases and J by 0 bases, with 12 bases between them. CDR3 length equals 15 residues. The CDR3 spells CASSWSLDSNYGYTF. The CDR3 DNA reads TGTGCCAGCAGCTGGTCACTAGATTCTAACTATGGCTACACCTTC.

This chain connects TRBV4-3 to TRBJ2-5, with no clear D. V was shortened by 0 bases and J by 2 bases, with 10 bases between the two germline ends. Per germline, CDR1 LGHNA and CDR2 YSLEER. The CDR3 runs to 15 residues. The CDR3 nucleotides read TGCGCCAGCAGCCAAGATCGCAGACAACAAGAGACCCAGTACTTC. This encodes CASSQDRRQQETQYF.

The V and J genes are TRBV15 and TRBJ1-2; possible D gene TRBD1, 6 bases. The CDR3 length is 13 residues. In germline, CDR1 is LNHNV, CDR2 YYDKDF (reference sequence). V lost 2 bases and J 7 bases, leaving 11 bases between the germline ends. CDR3 DNA: TGTGCCACCAGCAGACCCGGGGGGCTTGGCTACACCTTC. It is translated as CATSRPGGLGYTF.

The rearrangement links TRBV7-9 to TRBJ1-6, with 8 bases fitting TRBD1. This CDR3 is 14 amino acids long. From germline, CDR1 is SEHNR and CDR2 FQNEAQ (reference sequence). The J segment lost 8 bases and the V segment lost 2 bases, leaving 2 bases of the junction unmatched. CDR3: CASSLPDRDSPLHF. The CDR3 region has the DNA TGTGCCAGCAGCTTACCGGACAGGGATTCACCCCTCCACTTT.